The entry below gives a single TCR beta chain sequence along with its context. Its antigen is still unknown. Trimming left V 1 base short and J 10 bases short, with 14 bases between. Germline-derived CDR1 and CDR2 are SGHVS and FNYEAQ. This CDR3 region has 14 residues. The source of the sample is a study of CD8 T cells in ankylosing spondylitis. Study-wide results and caveats: It appeared that ankylosing spondylitis blood was characterized by a TCR beta motif of several highly homologous variants. Reported data indicate significant enrichment of disease-linked clones within matched ankylosing spondylitis synovial fluid. Peripheral blood held disease-linked clones only at relatively low frequency, and these were CD8+.

A quantitative 5'-RACE method, one with molecular barcodes, was used to make TCR beta libraries. Via MiXCR, TCRdb re-called the 5' RACE reads, giving one row per CDR3 protein. The table includes some 800,000 distinct CDR3 sequences, 12% detected once. This TCR derives from a male donor with ankylosing spondylitis. The chain links TRBV7-6 to TRBJ2-1; D unclear. Sequencing used blood, either unsorted or a sorted T cell fraction (not recorded which). Here the CDR3 DNA reads TGTGCCAGCAGCTTAGGATCCCTCGGCCAGGAGCAGTTCTTC. It yields the protein CASSLGSLGQEQFF. Supplemented by reference TRBV7-6 and TRBJ2-1, the full variable domain reads GAGVSQSPRYKVTKRGQDVALRCDPISGHVSLYWYRQALGQGPEFLTYFNYEAQQDKSGLPNDRFSAERPEGSISTLTIQRTEQRDSAMYRCASSLGSLGQEQFFGPGTRLTVL.